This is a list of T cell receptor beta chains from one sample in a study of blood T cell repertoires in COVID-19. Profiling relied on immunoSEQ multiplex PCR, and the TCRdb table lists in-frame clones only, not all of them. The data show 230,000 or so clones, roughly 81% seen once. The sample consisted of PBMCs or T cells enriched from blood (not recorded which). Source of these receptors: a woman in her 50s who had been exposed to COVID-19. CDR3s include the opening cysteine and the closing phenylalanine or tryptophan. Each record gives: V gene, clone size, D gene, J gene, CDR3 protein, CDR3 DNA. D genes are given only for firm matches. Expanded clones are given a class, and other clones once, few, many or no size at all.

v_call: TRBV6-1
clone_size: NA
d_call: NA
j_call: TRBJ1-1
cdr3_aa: CASSGSGGEAFF
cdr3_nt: TGTGCCAGCAGTGGGAGCGGGGGTGAAGCTTTCTTT

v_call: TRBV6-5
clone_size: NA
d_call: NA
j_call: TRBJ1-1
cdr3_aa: CASSGGRAEAFF
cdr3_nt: TGTGCCAGCAGCGGGGGGAGGGCTGAAGCTTTCTTT

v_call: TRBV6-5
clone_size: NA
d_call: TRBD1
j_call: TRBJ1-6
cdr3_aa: CAAEQGAYNSPLHF
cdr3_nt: TGTGCCGCCGAACAGGGGGCTTATAATTCACCCCTCCACTTT

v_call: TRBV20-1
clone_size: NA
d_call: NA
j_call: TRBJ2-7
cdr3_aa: CSARITDEQYF
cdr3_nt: TGCAGTGCTAGAATCACAGACGAGCAGTACTTC

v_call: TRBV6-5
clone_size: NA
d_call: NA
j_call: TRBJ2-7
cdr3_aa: CASSYLGNAYEQYF
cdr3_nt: TGTGCCAGCAGTTACTTGGGCAACGCCTACGAGCAGTACTTC

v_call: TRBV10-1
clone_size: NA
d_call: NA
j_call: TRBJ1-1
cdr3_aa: CASSPSRYTEAFF
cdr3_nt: TGCGCCAGCAGTCCTTCCCGGTACACTGAAGCTTTCTTT

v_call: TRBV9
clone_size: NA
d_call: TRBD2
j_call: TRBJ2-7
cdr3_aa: CASSVRTSGGEQYF
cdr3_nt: TGTGCCAGCAGCGTAAGAACTAGCGGGGGCGAGCAGTACTTC

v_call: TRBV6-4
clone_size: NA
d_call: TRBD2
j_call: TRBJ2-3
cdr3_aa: CASSRTSGGLPSTDTQYF
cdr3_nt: TGTGCCAGCAGTCGCACTAGCGGGGGCCTCCCGAGCACAGATACGCAGTATTTT

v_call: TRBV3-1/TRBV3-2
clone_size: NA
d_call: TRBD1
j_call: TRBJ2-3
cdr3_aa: CASSQDRDSSTDTQYF
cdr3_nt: TGTGCCAGCAGCCAAGATAGGGACAGTAGCACAGATACGCAGTATTTT

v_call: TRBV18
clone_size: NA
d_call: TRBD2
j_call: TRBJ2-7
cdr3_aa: CASSPQIMRGGPEQYF
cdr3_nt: TGTGCCAGCTCACCACAGATCATGCGGGGGGGCCCCGAGCAGTACTTC

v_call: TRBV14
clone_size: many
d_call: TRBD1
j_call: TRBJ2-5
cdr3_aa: CASSRDRGPRETQYF
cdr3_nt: TGTGCCAGCAGCCGCGACAGGGGTCCGCGGGAGACCCAGTACTTC